This T cell receptor beta chain was identified during a study of shared clonotypes between healthy human individuals. Findings and caveats of the study: It was observed that approximately 5% of naive CD4 clonotypes were shared across several donors. Rarefaction curves obtained for sorted subsets showed sequencing incomplete despite large depth.

In regard to this clone: Its antigen is still unknown.

Germline V CDR1 and CDR2: LNHDA, SQIVND (reference sequence). This CDR3 has 15 residues. Losses at the gene ends were 7 bases for V and 2 bases for J; bases not matched to a gene: 9. Sequencing was at deep level. Per the original data handling: Junction-only immunoSEQ sequences carried no quality scores, so filtering differed. The protocol was immunoSEQ multiplex PCR, while the TCRdb copy is restricted to in-frame clones and leaves out a portion. V and J calls and clone size follow that table, whereas D and trimming were derived from the DNA. This table has roughly 400,000 clones, 96% appearing once. The TCR was taken from a man aged 25 to 40 in good health. The material sequenced was memory CD8+ T cells sorted from blood. The subset is: CD45RO+ cells pooled with CCR7-negative TemRA cells. The chain combines TRBV19 with TRBJ1-1; 8 bases map to TRBD1. This CDR3 is CASTIRGLGNTEAFF. In DNA, the CDR3 is TGTGCCAGTACTATCAGGGGGCTCGGAAACACTGAAGCTTTCTTT.